The 17 T cell receptor beta chains below come from one sample, sequenced in a study of prognosis after radiotherapy for stage I lung cancer. The TCR beta CDR3 region was amplified from genomic DNA, with two rounds of multiplex PCR being used for the amplification. Primers were specific to each TRBV and TRBJ gene in first-round PCR. A single record per CDR3 protein comes from TCRdb applying MiXCR to the multiplex PCR reads. The sample comprises fewer than 25,000 distinct CDR3 sequences, around half of which are singletons, and approximately 30% rests with the top ten. This specimen was PBMCs, taken before or after stereotactic body radiation therapy (not recorded which). The receptors derive from a donor of 50 years or more with non-small cell lung cancer.

This chain uses TRBV5-1 with TRBJ1-1; 9 bases match TRBD1. The CDR3 covers 16 residues. V lost 0 bases to trimming and J lost 5 bases; unmatched junction nucleotides: 8. Germline V lookup: CDR1 SGHRS, CDR2 YFSETQ. Here the CDR3 reads CASSLVGQGGKTEAFF. In nucleotides, the CDR3 is TGCGCCAGCAGCTTGGTGGGACAGGGAGGAAAAACTGAAGCTTTCTTT.

Concerning this clonotype itself: A far larger clone is one base from this, pointing to a likely read error. V is TRBV5-1 and J is TRBJ2-1, with TRBD2 matching 10 bases. CDR1 SGHRS and CDR2 YFSETQ come from the germline V gene. This CDR3 has 16 amino acids. The CDR3 is CASSPPPAGGINEQFF. The CDR3 DNA reads as TGTGCCAGCAGCCCGCCGCCAGCGGGAGGGATCAATGAGCAGTTCTTC.

The rearrangement links TRBV5-1 to TRBJ2-3; D is perhaps TRBD2 (6 bases). The V gene lost 3 bases and the J gene lost 7 bases, with 24 bases spanning the gap. The V gene's germline CDR1 is SGHRS and CDR2 YFSETQ. The CDR3 has 17 residues. The DNA of the CDR3 is TGCGCCAGCAGCTATCAGGCGACGGGACTCAGGGTCTATACGCAGTATTTT. Protein product: CASSYQATGLRVYTQYF.

This clonotype was detected many times. The chain has TRBV28 and TRBJ2-7, with TRBD1 matching 7 bases. CDR3 length: 14 residues. CDR1 is MDHEN and CDR2 is SYDVKM in the germline V gene. The ends lost 2 bases at V and 0 bases at J; junction bases unmatched: 1. The CDR3 coding sequence is TGTGCCAGCAGTTTAAGACAGGGCTCCTACGAGCAGTACTTC. It encodes CASSLRQGSYEQYF.

In its sample, this clonotype is medium-sized. J is TRBJ2-7 and V is TRBV28; 7 positions agree with TRBD1. Germline V gene lookup returns CDR1 MDHEN and CDR2 SYDVKM. V lost 6 bases to trimming and J lost 3 bases; unmatched junction nucleotides: 2. The CDR3 is 12 amino acids. The CDR3 sequence is CASSRQGYEQYF. For the CDR3, the DNA is TGTGCCAGCAGCAGACAGGGCTACGAGCAGTACTTC.

This clonotype was counted once. The chain links TRBV7-8 to TRBJ2-1, with D possibly matching TRBD2 (5 bases). The V and J ends lost 1 base and 1 base respectively, with 11 bases between them. The germline CDR1 and CDR2 sequences are SGHVS and FQNEAQ. This CDR3 contains 16 residues. CDR3 nucleotide sequence: TGTGCCAGCAGCTTAGACTGGTCGGGGTCCTACAATGAGCAGTTCTTC. Its translation: CASSLDWSGSYNEQFF.

This clonotype was seen repeatedly, ten times or more. The chain joins TRBV6-1 to TRBJ2-7; D perhaps matches TRBD1 (6 bases). Germline V gives CDR1 MNHNS, CDR2 SASEGT. The V and J ends lost 3 bases and 0 bases respectively, with 12 bases between them. The CDR3 sequence is 15 residues long. CDR3: CASSEPGTLSYEQYF. The CDR3 DNA sequence: TGTGCCAGCAGTGAGCCCGGGACACTCTCCTACGAGCAGTACTTC.

This clonotype was seen ten or more times. The chain recombines TRBV6-1 with TRBJ2-1, with TRBD1 as a possible D gene (5 bases). The germline V gene has CDR1 MNHNS and CDR2 SASEGT. V was trimmed by 1 base and J by 8 bases, leaving 6 bases between them. CDR3 size: 12 residues. In DNA, the CDR3 is TGTGCCAGCAGTGAAGAGGGGTATGAGCAGTTCTTC. Translating gives CASSEEGYEQFF.

As regards this clonotype: A read error likely explains this, since a far larger clone differs by one base. Lacking the conserved final phenylalanine or tryptophan, this CDR3 likely reflects a read error. V usage is TRBV6-5 and J usage is TRBJ2-7; D might be TRBD1 (6 bases). CDR1 and CDR2 (germline): MNHEY, SVGAGI. CDR3 length equals 14 residues. The germline V and J ends were trimmed by 6 bases and 0 bases, with 12 bases remaining between them. The CDR3 protein is CASSPDRISYEQYL. The CDR3 bases are TGTGCCAGCAGCCCGGACAGAATCTCCTACGAGCAGTACTTA.

Comment on this clonotype: Possible read error: a much larger clone is one base away. This rearrangement joins TRBV30 to TRBJ1-5, with 8 bases fitting TRBD1. The junction had 12 bases not matched to a gene; V was cut back by 5 bases and J by 6 bases. The length of the CDR3 is 15 residues. Germline loops: CDR1 GTSNPN, CDR2 SVGIG (reference sequence). In DNA, the CDR3 is TGTGCCTGGGGGGCACAGGGCAGGGGGCTTCAGCCCCAGCATTTT. It is translated as CAWGAQGRGLQPQHF.

The gene calls are TRBV7-3 and TRBJ2-3; 10 bases align to TRBD1. V shed 5 bases and J 2 bases; nucleotides not matched to a gene: 4. In germline, CDR1 is SGHTA, CDR2 FQGTGA. The CDR3 covers 15 residues. The CDR3 region has the DNA TGTGCCAGCAGCCGAAGACAGGGGGCCACAGATACGCAGTATTTT. The encoded protein is CASSRRQGATDTQYF.

The gene calls are TRBV20-1 and TRBJ2-3; D possibly matches TRBD1 or TRBD2 (5 bases each). Trimming took off 2 bases at V and 4 bases at J, with 16 bases between the two ends. The CDR3 is 15 amino acids. Germline V gene sequence: CDR1 DFQATT, CDR2 SNEGSKA (reference sequence). CDR3 amino acids: CSARSPDSGPDTQYF. CDR3 nucleotides: TGCAGTGCTAGATCCCCGGACTCAGGGCCAGATACGCAGTATTTT.

V is TRBV30 and J is TRBJ2-7; 9 bases fit TRBD2. CDR3 length equals 15 residues. Germline V gene sequence: CDR1 GTSNPN, CDR2 SVGIG (reference sequence). V lost 4 bases to trimming and J lost 1 base; unmatched junction nucleotides: 8. The CDR3 DNA reads as TGTGCCTGGATTTCTAGCGGGATTGGTTCCTACGAGCAGTACTTC. Translated: CAWISSGIGSYEQYF.

This clonotype has ten or more counts. The chain combines TRBV2 with TRBJ1-1; 8 bases align to TRBD1. CDR3 length: 12 residues. Trimming cost V 9 bases and J 7 bases; bases outside gene matches: 7. CDR1 SNHLY and CDR2 FYNNEI come from the germline V gene. CDR3 sequence reads: CARDRDLGEAFF. The CDR3 DNA is TGTGCCAGGGACAGGGATCTGGGTGAAGCTTTCTTT.

This clonotype occurred once. This CDR3 is CASSDTSVQGSEQYF. DNA of the CDR3: TGTGCCAGCAGCGACACCTCCGTACAGGGGAGCGAGCAGTACTTC. V gene TRBV7-9 combines with J gene TRBJ2-7, with 7 bases lining up with TRBD1. The CDR3 consists of 15 residues. Germline lookup yields CDR1 SEHNR and CDR2 FQNEAQ (reference sequence). Germline trimming cut 5 bases from V and 6 bases from J; bases unmatched to any gene: 13.

The genes are TRBV5-4 and TRBJ2-5; 9 bases align to TRBD2. Per germline, CDR1 SGHNT and CDR2 YYREEE (reference sequence). CDR3 length: 16 residues. V shed 1 base and J 2 bases; nucleotides not matched to a gene: 6. The CDR3 sequence is CASSLTSGWAQETQYF. CDR3 nucleotide sequence: TGTGCCAGCAGCTTGACTAGCGGGTGGGCTCAAGAGACCCAGTACTTC. Using reference TRBV5-4 and TRBJ2-5 for the parts outside the CDR3, the full variable domain is ETGVTQSPTHLIKTRGQQVTLRCSSQSGHNTVSWYQQALGQGPQFIFQYYREEENGRGNFPPRFSGLQFPNYSSELNVNALELDDSALYLCASSLTSGWAQETQYFGPGTRLLVL.

This clonotype was seen only once. The rearrangement links TRBV12-3 or TRBV12-4 to TRBJ2-1; D is ambiguous. The V gene lost 7 bases and the J gene lost 8 bases, with 9 bases spanning the gap. The CDR3 is 11 residues long. For the CDR3, the DNA is TGTGCCAGCATTTTTCGAGATGAGCAGTTCTTC. Amino acids: CASIFRDEQFF.